This T cell receptor (beta chain) came from a study of OX40 agonist ivuxolimab in advanced cancers. The CDR3 contains 12 residues. CDR1 is MNHEY and CDR2 is SVGAGI in the germline V gene. Deletions cut 5 bases from V and 6 bases from J, with 10 bases between. This clone was seen a single time. The data were produced by immunoSEQ multiplex PCR, yet TCRdb's version contains in-frame clones alone and is incomplete. The data contain tens of thousands of clones, 70% to 90% of them singletons. Blood got drawn at baseline, again on cycle 4 day 1, and then on cycle 7 day 1. The chain uses TRBV6-5 and TRBJ1-2; D gene unclear. This TCR was recovered from an adult with an advanced solid tumor such as melanoma, head and neck, liver or kidney cancer. The input for sequencing was CD4+ or CD8+ T cells sorted from blood, taken in a trial of the OX40 agonist ivuxolimab. The CDR3 loop reads CASSLDGHGYTF. The CDR3, as DNA: TGTGCCAGCAGTCTGGACGGACATGGCTACACCTTC.